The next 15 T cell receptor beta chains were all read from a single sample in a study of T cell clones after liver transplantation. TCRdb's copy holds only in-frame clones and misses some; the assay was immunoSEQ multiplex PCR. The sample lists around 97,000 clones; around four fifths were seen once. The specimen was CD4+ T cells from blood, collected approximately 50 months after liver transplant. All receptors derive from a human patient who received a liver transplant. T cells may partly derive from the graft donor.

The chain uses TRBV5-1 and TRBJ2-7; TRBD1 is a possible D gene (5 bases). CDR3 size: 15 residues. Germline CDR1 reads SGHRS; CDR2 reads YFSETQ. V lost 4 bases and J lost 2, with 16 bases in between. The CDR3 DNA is TGCGCCAGCAGCCCCGAAATAGGGGTAACCTACGAGCAGTACTTC. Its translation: CASSPEIGVTYEQYF.

The CDR3: CASSLTSHEKLFF. DNA for the CDR3: TGTGCCAGCAGTCTTACATCCCATGAAAAACTGTTTTTT. The gene calls are TRBV6-5 and TRBJ1-4; D not resolved. This CDR3 comprises 13 residues. Germline V gene sequence: CDR1 MNHEY, CDR2 SVGAGI. The V and J ends lost 5 bases and 6 bases respectively, with 10 bases between them.

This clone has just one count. The CDR3 protein is CASSDSSPTPSSYNEQFF. The CDR3 region has the DNA TGCGCCAGCAGCGACTCTTCGCCGACGCCGAGCTCCTACAATGAGCAGTTCTTC. The rearrangement uses TRBV5-1 and TRBJ2-1; no clear D. The germline V gene has CDR1 SGHRS and CDR2 YFSETQ. V lost 4 bases and J 0 bases, leaving 20 bases between the germline ends. The CDR3 runs 18 residues.

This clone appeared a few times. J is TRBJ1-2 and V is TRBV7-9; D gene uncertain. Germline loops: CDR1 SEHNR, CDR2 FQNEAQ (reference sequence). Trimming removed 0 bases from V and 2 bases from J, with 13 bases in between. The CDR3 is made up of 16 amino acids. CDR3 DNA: TGTGCCAGCAGCTTAGCTGGTGTCCGGGTCAACTATGGCTACACCTTC. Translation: CASSLAGVRVNYGYTF.

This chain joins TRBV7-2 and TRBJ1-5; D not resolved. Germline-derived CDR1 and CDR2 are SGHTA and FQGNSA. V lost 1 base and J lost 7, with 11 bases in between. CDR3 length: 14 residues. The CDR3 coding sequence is TGTGCCAGCAGCTTAGGAGGAAACCGGCAGCCCCAGCATTTT. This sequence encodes CASSLGGNRQPQHF.

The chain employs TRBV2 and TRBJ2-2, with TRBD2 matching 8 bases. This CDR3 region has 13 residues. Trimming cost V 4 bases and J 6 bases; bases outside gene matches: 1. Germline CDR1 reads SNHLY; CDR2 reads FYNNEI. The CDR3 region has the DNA TGTGCCAGCAGTGCGACTAGCGCCGGGGAGCTGTTTTTT. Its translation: CASSATSAGELFF. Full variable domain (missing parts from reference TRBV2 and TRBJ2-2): EPEVTQTPSHQVTQMGQEVILRCVPISNHLYFYWYRQILGQKVEFLVSFYNNEISEKSEIFDDQFSVERPDGSNFTLKIRSTKLEDSAMYFCASSATSAGELFFGEGSRLTVL.

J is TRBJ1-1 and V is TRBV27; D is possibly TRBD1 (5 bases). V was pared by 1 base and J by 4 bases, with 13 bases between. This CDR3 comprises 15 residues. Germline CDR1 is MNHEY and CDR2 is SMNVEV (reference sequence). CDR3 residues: CASSLLGVSGTEAFF. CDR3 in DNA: TGTGCCAGCAGTTTATTGGGGGTTTCGGGCACTGAAGCTTTCTTT.

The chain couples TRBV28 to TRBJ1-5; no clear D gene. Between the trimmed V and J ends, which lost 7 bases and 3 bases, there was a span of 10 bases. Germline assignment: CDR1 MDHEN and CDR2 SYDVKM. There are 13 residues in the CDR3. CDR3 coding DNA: TGTGCCAGCACCTACGGACTCAATCAGCCCCAGCATTTT. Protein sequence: CASTYGLNQPQHF. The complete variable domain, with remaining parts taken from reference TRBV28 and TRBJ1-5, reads DVKVTQSSRYLVKRTGEKVFLECVQDMDHENMFWYRQDPGLGLRLIYFSYDVKMKEKGDIPEGYSVSREKKERFSLILESASTNQTSMYLCASTYGLNQPQHFGDGTRLSIL.

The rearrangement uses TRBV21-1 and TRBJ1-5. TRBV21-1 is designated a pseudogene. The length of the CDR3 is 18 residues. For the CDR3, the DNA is TGTGCCAGGACATCACCTCGGACAGTGGGCGGGGATAATCAGCCCCAGCATTTT. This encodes CARTSPRTVGGDNQPQHF.

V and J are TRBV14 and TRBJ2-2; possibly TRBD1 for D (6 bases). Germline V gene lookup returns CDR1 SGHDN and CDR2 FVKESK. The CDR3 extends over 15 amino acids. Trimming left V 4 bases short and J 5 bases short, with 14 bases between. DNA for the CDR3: TGTGCCAGCAGCCCGATACAGGGTCCAACCGGGGAGCTGTTTTTT. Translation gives CASSPIQGPTGELFF.

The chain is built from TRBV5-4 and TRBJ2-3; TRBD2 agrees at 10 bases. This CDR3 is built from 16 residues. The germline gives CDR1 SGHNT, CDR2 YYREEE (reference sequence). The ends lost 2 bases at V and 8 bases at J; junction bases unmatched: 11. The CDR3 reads CASSLVTSGPGSTQYF. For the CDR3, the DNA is TGTGCCAGCAGCTTAGTGACTAGCGGGCCAGGAAGTACGCAGTATTTT.

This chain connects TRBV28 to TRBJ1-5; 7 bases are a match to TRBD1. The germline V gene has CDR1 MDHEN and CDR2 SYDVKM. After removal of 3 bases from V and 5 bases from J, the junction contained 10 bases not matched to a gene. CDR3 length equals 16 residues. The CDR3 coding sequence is TGTGCCAGCAGTTTTCCCATCGACAGGGCTCATCAGCCCCAGCATTTT. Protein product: CASSFPIDRAHQPQHF.

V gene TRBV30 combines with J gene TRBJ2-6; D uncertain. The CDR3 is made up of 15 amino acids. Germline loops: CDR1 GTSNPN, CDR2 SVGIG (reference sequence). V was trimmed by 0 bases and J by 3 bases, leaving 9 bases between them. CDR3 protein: CAWSVYPVGANVLTF. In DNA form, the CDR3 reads TGTGCCTGGAGTGTCTATCCTGTTGGGGCCAACGTCCTGACTTTC. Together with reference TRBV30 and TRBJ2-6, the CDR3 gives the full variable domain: SQTIHQWPATLVQPVGSPLSLECTVEGTSNPNLYWYRQAAGRGLQLLFYSVGIGQISSEVPQNLSASRPQDRQFILSSKKLLLSDSGFYLCAWSVYPVGANVLTFGAGSRLTVL.

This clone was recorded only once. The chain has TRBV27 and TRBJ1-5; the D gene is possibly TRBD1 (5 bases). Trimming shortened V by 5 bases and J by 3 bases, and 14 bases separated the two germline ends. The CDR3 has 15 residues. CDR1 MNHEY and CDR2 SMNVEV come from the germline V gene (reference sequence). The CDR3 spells CASSLLQGDNQPQHF. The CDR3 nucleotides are TGTGCCAGCAGTCTACTCCAGGGTGACAATCAGCCCCAGCATTTT.

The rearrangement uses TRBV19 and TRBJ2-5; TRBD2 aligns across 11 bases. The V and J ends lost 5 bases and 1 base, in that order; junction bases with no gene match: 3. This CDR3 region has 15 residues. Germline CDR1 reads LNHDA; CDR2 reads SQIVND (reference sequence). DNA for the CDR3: TGTGCCAGTAGTGGGGGACTAGCGGCCCAAGAGACCCAGTACTTC. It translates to CASSGGLAAQETQYF.